This is a list of T cell receptor beta chains from one sample in a study of blood T cell repertoires in COVID-19. Repertoires were generated with immunoSEQ multiplex PCR, while TCRdb's copy carries only in-frame clones and drops some. The sample contains under 130,000 clones, 85% of which appear only once. Sample: peripheral blood. The receptors here all came from a human donor in a cohort sampled during active COVID-19. Both conserved end residues are part of each CDR3. The order of the fields is J gene, V gene, clone size, D gene, CDR3 protein, CDR3 DNA. A D gene is named only where the DNA matches it firmly. Clone size is stated in some rows and not others, as once, few, many or a class when expanded.

j_call: TRBJ1-5
v_call: TRBV7-2
clone_size: NA
d_call: TRBD1
cdr3_aa: CASSLQGGDQPQHF
cdr3_nt: TGTGCCAGCAGCTTACAAGGGGGCGATCAGCCCCAGCATTTT

j_call: TRBJ2-3
v_call: TRBV10-3
clone_size: NA
d_call: NA
cdr3_aa: CAISVSGQDTQYF
cdr3_nt: TGTGCCATCAGTGTAAGCGGCCAGGATACGCAGTATTTT

j_call: TRBJ1-2
v_call: TRBV28
clone_size: NA
d_call: NA
cdr3_aa: CASNRGGYTF
cdr3_nt: TGTGCCAGCAACCGCGGCGGCTACACCTTC

j_call: TRBJ2-1
v_call: TRBV18
clone_size: NA
d_call: NA
cdr3_aa: CASSPERGSNEQFF
cdr3_nt: TGTGCCAGCTCACCAGAGAGGGGGTCCAATGAGCAGTTCTTC

j_call: TRBJ1-2
v_call: TRBV4-1
clone_size: few
d_call: TRBD1
cdr3_aa: CASSQDPGTGYYGYTF
cdr3_nt: TGCGCCAGCAGCCAAGACCCCGGGACAGGGTACTATGGCTACACCTTC

j_call: TRBJ2-1
v_call: TRBV24-1
clone_size: NA
d_call: NA
cdr3_aa: CATSDTRGAGNEQFF
cdr3_nt: TGTGCCACCAGTGATACCCGGGGGGCGGGAAATGAGCAGTTCTTC

j_call: TRBJ1-1
v_call: TRBV6-2/TRBV6-3
clone_size: NA
d_call: NA
cdr3_aa: CASSILNTEAFF
cdr3_nt: TGTGCCAGCAGCATATTGAACACTGAAGCTTTCTTT

j_call: TRBJ1-2
v_call: TRBV27
clone_size: once
d_call: NA
cdr3_aa: CASSPGTPRGGYTF
cdr3_nt: TGTGCCAGCAGTCCGGGGACACCGAGGGGAGGCTACACCTTC

j_call: TRBJ2-7
v_call: TRBV7-9
clone_size: once
d_call: NA
cdr3_aa: CASSPLGHEQYF
cdr3_nt: TGTGCCAGCAGCCCCCTGGGCCACGAGCAGTACTTC

j_call: TRBJ2-1
v_call: TRBV2
clone_size: NA
d_call: NA
cdr3_aa: CASSPLSSYNEQFF
cdr3_nt: TGTGCCAGCAGTCCTCTAAGCTCCTACAATGAGCAGTTCTTC

j_call: TRBJ1-6
v_call: TRBV9
clone_size: NA
d_call: TRBD1
cdr3_aa: CASSAGQGGSPLHF
cdr3_nt: TGTGCCAGCAGCGCCGGACAGGGCGGTTCACCCCTCCACTTT

j_call: TRBJ1-2
v_call: TRBV20-1
clone_size: NA
d_call: TRBD1
cdr3_aa: CSARAQGVAF
cdr3_nt: TGCAGTGCTAGAGCCCAGGGGGTGGCCTTC

j_call: TRBJ1-1
v_call: TRBV5-4
clone_size: few
d_call: TRBD1
cdr3_aa: CASSSGQEAAEAFF
cdr3_nt: TGTGCCAGCAGCTCGGGACAGGAAGCAGCTGAAGCTTTCTTT

j_call: TRBJ2-7
v_call: TRBV2
clone_size: once
d_call: NA
cdr3_aa: CASSVLAASGEQYF
cdr3_nt: TGTGCCAGCAGTGTATTAGCGGCTTCGGGGGAGCAGTACTTC

j_call: TRBJ1-3
v_call: TRBV28
clone_size: NA
d_call: TRBD1
cdr3_aa: CASSLMGQGGNTIYF
cdr3_nt: TGTGCCAGCAGTTTAATGGGACAGGGGGGAAACACCATATATTTT

j_call: TRBJ2-1
v_call: TRBV7-6
clone_size: few
d_call: TRBD1
cdr3_aa: CASSSGTGGHNEQFF
cdr3_nt: TGTGCCAGCAGCTCGGGGACAGGGGGCCACAATGAGCAGTTCTTC

j_call: TRBJ2-2
v_call: TRBV6-5
clone_size: once
d_call: NA
cdr3_aa: CASRELPNTGELFF
cdr3_nt: TGTGCCAGCAGGGAGCTACCGAACACCGGGGAGCTGTTTTTT

j_call: TRBJ2-1
v_call: TRBV19
clone_size: NA
d_call: TRBD1
cdr3_aa: CASSMGWGTGVTEQFF
cdr3_nt: TGTGCCAGTAGTATGGGTTGGGGGACAGGGGTTACTGAGCAGTTCTTC

j_call: TRBJ2-3
v_call: TRBV6-5
clone_size: NA
d_call: TRBD1
cdr3_aa: CASSYGTGKADTQYF
cdr3_nt: TGTGCCAGCAGTTACGGGACAGGGAAAGCAGATACGCAGTATTTT

j_call: TRBJ2-3
v_call: TRBV5-1
clone_size: once
d_call: NA
cdr3_aa: CASSGDTDTQYF
cdr3_nt: TGCGCCAGCAGCGGAGACACAGATACGCAGTATTTT

j_call: TRBJ2-7
v_call: TRBV19
clone_size: once
d_call: TRBD2
cdr3_aa: CASSMVAGDSYEQYF
cdr3_nt: TGTGCCAGTAGTATGGTAGCGGGTGATAGCTACGAGCAGTACTTC

j_call: TRBJ1-1
v_call: TRBV5-1
clone_size: NA
d_call: NA
cdr3_aa: CASALHGLPNTEAFF
cdr3_nt: TGCGCCAGCGCCCTCCATGGCCTCCCGAACACTGAAGCTTTCTTT

j_call: TRBJ2-5
v_call: TRBV4-2
clone_size: NA
d_call: NA
cdr3_aa: CASSPGQGKETQYF
cdr3_nt: TGTGCCAGCAGCCCCGGACAAGGAAAAGAGACCCAGTACTTC

j_call: TRBJ2-5
v_call: TRBV16
clone_size: NA
d_call: TRBD2
cdr3_aa: CASSSDGRVTETQYF
cdr3_nt: TGTGCCAGCAGCTCAGACGGGAGGGTTACCGAGACCCAGTACTTC

j_call: TRBJ1-1
v_call: TRBV7-9
clone_size: NA
d_call: TRBD1
cdr3_aa: CASNSNRGPQNTEAFF
cdr3_nt: TGTGCCAGCAATTCTAACAGGGGGCCTCAGAACACTGAAGCTTTCTTT

j_call: TRBJ1-1
v_call: TRBV5-4
clone_size: NA
d_call: NA
cdr3_aa: CASSIPSTGNTEAFF
cdr3_nt: TGTGCCAGCAGCATCCCATCGACGGGGAACACTGAAGCTTTCTTT

j_call: TRBJ2-6
v_call: TRBV9
clone_size: NA
d_call: NA
cdr3_aa: CASSEQGTGANVLTF
cdr3_nt: TGTGCCAGCAGCGAGCAGGGAACTGGGGCCAACGTCCTGACTTTC

j_call: TRBJ2-5
v_call: TRBV4-1
clone_size: NA
d_call: NA
cdr3_aa: CASSQETRVRGVETQYF
cdr3_nt: TGCGCCAGCAGCCAAGAGACCAGGGTTCGAGGTGTAGAGACCCAGTACTTC

j_call: TRBJ1-2
v_call: TRBV10-3
clone_size: NA
d_call: TRBD1
cdr3_aa: CAISEGGTVYGYTF
cdr3_nt: TGTGCCATCAGTGAGGGGGGGACAGTTTATGGCTACACCTTC

j_call: TRBJ2-2
v_call: TRBV4-3
clone_size: NA
d_call: TRBD2
cdr3_aa: CASSQDGLAGMLDTGELFF
cdr3_nt: TGCGCCAGCAGCCAAGATGGGCTAGCGGGGATGTTGGACACCGGGGAGCTGTTTTTT

j_call: TRBJ1-2
v_call: TRBV11-2
clone_size: few
d_call: NA
cdr3_aa: CATEGSGEGYTF
cdr3_nt: TGTGCCACAGAGGGCTCAGGGGAAGGCTACACCTTC

j_call: TRBJ1-1
v_call: TRBV27
clone_size: NA
d_call: NA
cdr3_aa: CASSSTGQPFEAFF
cdr3_nt: TGTGCCAGCAGTTCGACAGGACAACCTTTCGAAGCTTTCTTT

j_call: TRBJ1-4
v_call: TRBV5-1
clone_size: few
d_call: NA
cdr3_aa: CASSLGGGNEKLFF
cdr3_nt: TGCGCCAGCAGCTTGGGGGGAGGGAATGAAAAACTGTTTTTT

j_call: TRBJ1-1
v_call: TRBV7-9
clone_size: NA
d_call: NA
cdr3_aa: CASSLGAGGRTEAFF
cdr3_nt: TGTGCCAGCAGCTTAGGGGCCGGGGGGCGAACTGAAGCTTTCTTT

j_call: TRBJ2-2
v_call: TRBV5-4
clone_size: NA
d_call: NA
cdr3_aa: CASSSGAGQSTGELFF
cdr3_nt: TGTGCCAGCAGCTCCGGTGCGGGGCAGAGCACCGGGGAGCTGTTTTTT

j_call: TRBJ2-7
v_call: TRBV11-2
clone_size: NA
d_call: TRBD2
cdr3_aa: CASSSASGSGEQYF
cdr3_nt: TGTGCCAGCAGCTCGGCTAGCGGGAGCGGCGAGCAGTACTTC

j_call: TRBJ1-1
v_call: TRBV29-1
clone_size: NA
d_call: NA
cdr3_aa: CSVAGVRNTEAFF
cdr3_nt: TGCAGCGTTGCTGGAGTAAGGAACACTGAAGCTTTCTTT

j_call: TRBJ1-2
v_call: TRBV5-4
clone_size: NA
d_call: NA
cdr3_aa: CASSLGGGANGYTF
cdr3_nt: TGTGCCAGCAGCTTGGGTGGGGGGGCCAATGGCTACACCTTC

j_call: TRBJ1-1
v_call: TRBV6-1
clone_size: NA
d_call: NA
cdr3_aa: CASSEGGTTHTEAFF
cdr3_nt: TGTGCCAGCAGTGAAGGAGGCACAACCCACACTGAAGCTTTCTTT

j_call: TRBJ1-2
v_call: TRBV2
clone_size: NA
d_call: TRBD1
cdr3_aa: CASSVEGANGYTF
cdr3_nt: TGTGCCAGCAGTGTTGAGGGGGCGAACGGCTACACCTTC

j_call: TRBJ2-1
v_call: TRBV11-1
clone_size: NA
d_call: NA
cdr3_aa: CASSLEGMPLYNEQFF
cdr3_nt: TGTGCCAGCAGCTTAGAGGGGATGCCACTGTACAATGAGCAGTTCTTC

j_call: TRBJ2-5
v_call: TRBV5-1
clone_size: once
d_call: NA
cdr3_aa: CASSLVGFGEETQYF
cdr3_nt: TGCGCCAGCAGCTTGGTGGGCTTCGGGGAAGAGACCCAGTACTTC

j_call: TRBJ1-4
v_call: TRBV28
clone_size: NA
d_call: NA
cdr3_aa: CASSLARREKLFF
cdr3_nt: TGTGCCAGCAGTTTAGCGCGCAGGGAAAAACTGTTTTTT

j_call: TRBJ1-2
v_call: TRBV5-4
clone_size: NA
d_call: TRBD1
cdr3_aa: CASSPGTGRYGYTF
cdr3_nt: TGTGCCAGCAGCCCCGGGACAGGGCGATATGGCTACACCTTC

j_call: TRBJ1-2
v_call: TRBV13
clone_size: once
d_call: TRBD1
cdr3_aa: CASSTQGAVDYGYTF
cdr3_nt: TGTGCCAGCAGCACTCAGGGGGCCGTTGACTATGGCTACACCTTC

j_call: TRBJ2-7
v_call: TRBV5-4
clone_size: NA
d_call: NA
cdr3_aa: CASSLSETSGSYEQYF
cdr3_nt: TGTGCCAGCAGCTTGTCGGAAACTAGTGGATCCTACGAGCAGTACTTC

j_call: TRBJ2-7
v_call: TRBV28
clone_size: NA
d_call: TRBD2
cdr3_aa: CASSLAGEDEQYF
cdr3_nt: TGTGCCAGCAGTCTAGCGGGAGAAGACGAGCAGTACTTC

j_call: TRBJ2-1
v_call: TRBV30
clone_size: NA
d_call: TRBD2
cdr3_aa: CAWSGLAGKRNEQFF
cdr3_nt: TGTGCCTGGAGTGGGCTAGCGGGGAAGAGGAATGAGCAGTTCTTC

j_call: TRBJ2-5
v_call: TRBV2
clone_size: once
d_call: NA
cdr3_aa: CASSPLQGETQYF
cdr3_nt: TGTGCCAGCAGTCCGTTACAGGGAGAGACCCAGTACTTC

j_call: TRBJ1-3
v_call: TRBV3-1/TRBV3-2
clone_size: NA
d_call: NA
cdr3_aa: CASSPGTSGNTIYF
cdr3_nt: TGTGCCAGCAGCCCCGGGACATCCGGAAACACCATATATTTT

j_call: TRBJ2-1
v_call: TRBV7-3
clone_size: NA
d_call: TRBD2
cdr3_aa: CASSLLAGGSYNEQFF
cdr3_nt: TGTGCCAGCAGCTTACTAGCGGGGGGCTCATACAATGAGCAGTTCTTC

j_call: TRBJ1-5
v_call: TRBV28
clone_size: NA
d_call: NA
cdr3_aa: CASRGWASNQPQHF
cdr3_nt: TGTGCCAGCCGGGGATGGGCTAGCAATCAGCCCCAGCATTTT

j_call: TRBJ2-1
v_call: TRBV24-1
clone_size: once
d_call: TRBD2
cdr3_aa: CATSESGGTYNEQFF
cdr3_nt: TGTGCCACCAGTGAGAGCGGGGGGACCTACAATGAGCAGTTCTTC

j_call: TRBJ2-5
v_call: TRBV5-1
clone_size: NA
d_call: NA
cdr3_aa: CASSPGNGQETQYF
cdr3_nt: TGCGCCAGCAGCCCGGGGAACGGTCAAGAGACCCAGTACTTC

j_call: TRBJ2-5
v_call: TRBV27
clone_size: NA
d_call: TRBD1
cdr3_aa: CASRTTGGAKTQYF
cdr3_nt: TGTGCCAGCAGGACTACAGGGGGCGCCAAGACCCAGTACTTC

j_call: TRBJ1-1
v_call: TRBV2
clone_size: NA
d_call: NA
cdr3_aa: CASGREAGVEAFF
cdr3_nt: TGTGCCAGCGGGAGGGAGGCCGGGGTTGAAGCTTTCTTT

j_call: TRBJ1-2
v_call: TRBV28
clone_size: NA
d_call: TRBD1
cdr3_aa: CASSGDGRGRYGYTF
cdr3_nt: TGTGCCAGCAGTGGGGACGGCAGGGGGAGGTATGGCTACACCTTC